This T cell receptor (beta chain) was captured by sequencing in a study of blood T cells in healthy people across ages. Investigators took 8.5 to 10 milliliters of peripheral blood from every donor. Together with a sample-barcoded 5' primer, a J-beta primer mix was included in a second PCR lasting roughly 6 to 12 cycles. The study obtained at least 3 million CDR3-containing paired-end reads from every sample. TCRdb reprocessed the 5' RACE reads via MiXCR and lists one record per CDR3 protein. The table lists about 1.1 million distinct CDR3 sequences, less than 45% of them singletons, with around 14% in the top ten. This clonotype was found a few times. Material for sequencing was blood. The receptor was isolated from a man between 18 and 29 years old in good health.

The CDR3 is CASSQDLSKLFF. The DNA for the CDR3 is TGCGCCAGCAGCCAAGATTTGTCAAAACTGTTTTTT. The chain recombines TRBV4-3 with TRBJ1-4, with D unclear. V was shortened by 0 bases and J by 10 bases, with 6 bases between the two germline ends. The V gene's germline CDR1 is LGHNA and CDR2 YSLEER. CDR3 size: 12 residues.